These T cell receptor beta chains were read from a single sample in a study of cytomegalovirus exposure and HLA in healthy donors. Generated by immunoSEQ multiplex PCR, the TCRdb table keeps only in-frame clones and is missing some. Of roughly 240,000 clones detected, roughly 87% appear once; the ten largest clones hold 5.4%. Material for sequencing was PBMCs. The source is a woman aged 40-49 years in good health and CMV-seropositive. Both conserved end residues are part of each CDR3. The D gene is left open where the match is weak. The size entry is marked missing in some rows and otherwise reads once, few, many or a size class.

clone size	D gene	J gene	V gene	CDR3 protein	CDR3 DNA
-	-	TRBJ1-2	TRBV30	CAWNEAVFYGYTF	TGTGCCTGGAATGAAGCGGTTTTCTATGGCTACACCTTC
-	-	TRBJ1-2	TRBV29-1	CSVELGTSYGYTF	TGCAGCGTTGAGCTCGGGACAAGCTATGGCTACACCTTC
-	-	TRBJ2-7	TRBV18	CASSPFPVRSYEQYF	TGTGCCAGCTCACCCTTCCCCGTGCGTTCCTACGAGCAGTACTTC
-	TRBD2	TRBJ2-7	TRBV19	CASSSWEGAYEQYF	TGTGCCAGTTCGTCCTGGGAGGGCGCCTACGAGCAGTACTTC
-	TRBD2	TRBJ2-1	TRBV7-2	CASSFAGGRNEQFF	TGTGCCAGCAGCTTTGCGGGGGGTAGGAATGAGCAGTTCTTC
-	TRBD2	TRBJ2-7	TRBV7-8	CASSLALGLVPSGEQYF	TGTGCCAGCAGCTTAGCCCTCGGACTAGTACCATCTGGCGAGCAGTACTTC
-	-	TRBJ2-4	TRBV7-8	CASSLDRVLGKNIQYF	TGTGCCAGCAGCTTAGACAGGGTTTTAGGCAAAAACATTCAGTACTTC
few	TRBD2	TRBJ2-5	TRBV10-1	CASSDAGTSGKETQYF	TGCGCCAGCAGTGACGCCGGGACTAGCGGGAAAGAGACCCAGTACTTC
-	-	TRBJ1-2	TRBV5-4	CASSLDGYGYTF	TGTGCCAGCAGCCTGGACGGCTATGGCTACACCTTC
-	-	TRBJ2-6	TRBV15	CATSRDHGSSGANVLTF	TGTGCCACCAGCAGAGATCACGGGTCTAGTGGGGCCAACGTCCTGACTTTC
-	TRBD1	TRBJ2-2	TRBV5-1	CASSRRTGRGTGELFF	TGCGCCAGCAGCCGACGGACAGGGAGAGGCACCGGGGAGCTGTTTTTT
-	TRBD2	TRBJ2-3	TRBV10-2	CASGGEGTDTQYF	TGCGCCAGTGGGGGGGAGGGCACAGATACGCAGTATTTT
few	-	TRBJ2-3	TRBV28	CASSPPSTDTQYF	TGTGCCAGCAGTCCCCCGAGCACAGATACGCAGTATTTT
-	-	TRBJ2-1	TRBV5-5	CASSVTSRGSYNEQFF	TGTGCCAGCAGCGTGACCTCTAGGGGCTCCTACAATGAGCAGTTCTTC
-	-	TRBJ1-1	TRBV19	CASRAGFRRRPNTEAFF	TGTGCCAGTCGCGCGGGTTTCAGGCGCAGGCCGAACACTGAAGCTTTCTTT
-	-	TRBJ2-5	TRBV6-5	CASSYAGSQETQYF	TGTGCCAGCAGTTACGCAGGGTCCCAAGAGACCCAGTACTTC
-	TRBD1	TRBJ1-5	TRBV19	CASRVGTGGTQPQHF	TGTGCCAGTAGGGTGGGAACAGGGGGGACTCAGCCCCAGCATTTT
few	-	TRBJ1-2	TRBV18	CASSPSRTAPSGYTF	TGTGCCAGCTCACCATCCCGGACAGCGCCGAGTGGCTACACCTTC
-	TRBD1	TRBJ2-1	TRBV11-3	CASSLGGTGKNNEQFF	TGTGCCAGCAGCTTAGGGGGGACAGGGAAGAACAATGAGCAGTTCTTC
-	-	TRBJ1-2	TRBV5-1	CASRSGGNNYGYTF	TGCGCCAGCAGGTCGGGAGGAAATAACTATGGCTACACCTTC
once	TRBD2	TRBJ2-3	TRBV30	CAWSVLGLAGDTQYF	TGTGCCTGGAGTGTACTAGGACTAGCGGGGGACACGCAGTATTTT
-	-	TRBJ1-1	TRBV7-9	CSSGPRRENTEAFF	TGTTCCAGCGGGCCTCGGAGGGAGAACACTGAAGCTTTCTTT
-	TRBD2	TRBJ2-7	TRBV11-3	CASSSLPIAGGPGEQYF	TGTGCCAGCAGCTCGTTACCCATAGCGGGAGGGCCTGGGGAGCAGTACTTC